This T cell receptor (beta chain) was identified in a study of identical twins. About this clonotype itself: Its antigen is not identified.

TCRdb re-called the 5' RACE reads with MiXCR, one entry per CDR3 protein. The sample lists approximately 550,000 distinct CDR3 sequences; approximately 20% were seen once. Germline-derived CDR1 and CDR2 are LGHDT and YNNKEL (reference sequence). V dropped 4 bases and J dropped 6; count of bases not matched to a gene: 7. The CDR3 totals 15 residues. Study outcomes and limitations: The study reached conclusions through statistical analysis that was cross-sectional, not following the same donors. Twins shared beta out-of-frame sequences in excess, but this excess was weaker.

These data were likewise used in another study, on yellow fever vaccine responses in identical twins.

Input material: CD4+ T cells sorted from blood. The TCR sequence derives from a woman aged 18-29 years in good health. This chain uses TRBV3-1 with TRBJ2-1; 9 positions agree with TRBD1. The CDR3 coding sequence is TGTGCCAGCAGCCCCCGGGACAGGGTTGTCAATGAGCAGTTCTTC. Protein product: CASSPRDRVVNEQFF.